Following are 13 T cell receptor delta chains from one sample sequenced in a study of gamma-delta chains in newborns, infants, children (dated by TCRdb to 2018 to 2020). Instrument used: Illumina MiSeq. The public reads were reprocessed by TCRdb using CATT, and rows of matching DNA were later combined. The sample data list some 5,000 delta-chain clones, and 0.35% to 0.45% of these were observed just once. The ten largest make up around 15% of the sample. The sample comprised blood. The receptor source for this set is a child who was a newborn, infant or young child, either healthy, febrile or measles-vaccinated (not recorded which).

There are a few counts of this clone. Translating this DNA gives a protein that differs at residue 11 from the TCRdb one, which belongs to a much larger clone; a read error is likely, and the protein shown is this translation. This chain joins TRDV2 and TRDJ3, with 7 bases identical to TRDD3. CDR1 is GEAIGNYY, CDR2 EKD, per germline. The CDR3 runs to 19 residues. Germline trimming cut 0 bases from V and 2 bases from J; bases unmatched to any gene: 9. CDR3 in amino acids: CACDTWGGLRPWDTRQMFF. The CDR3 DNA is TGTGCCTGTGACACCTGGGGGGGATTGCGCCCCTGGGACACCCGACAGATGTTTTTC.

Relative to its sample, this clone is large. Within the sample, other DNA sequences also encode this same CDR3. The chain uses TRDV2 and TRDJ3; 8 nucleotides line up with TRDD3. V shed 1 base and J 0 bases; nucleotides not matched to a gene: 4. The CDR3 runs 18 residues. Germline lookup yields CDR1 GEAIGNYY and CDR2 EKD. CDR3 loop: CACDTGGSSSWDTRQMFF. In nucleotides, the CDR3 is TGTGCCTGTGACACTGGGGGATCAAGCTCCTGGGACACCCGACAGATGTTTTTC.

This clone is large. Other DNA sequences of this sample code for an identical CDR3. V is TRDV2 and J is TRDJ3; TRDD3 matches 11 bases. This CDR3 region has 18 residues. The germline V gene has CDR1 GEAIGNYY and CDR2 EKD. The junction had 1 base not matched to a gene; V was cut back by 1 base and J by 0 bases. Here the CDR3 DNA reads TGTGCCTGTGACACTGGGGGATACGGCTCCTGGGACACCCGACAGATGTTTTTC. The encoded protein is CACDTGGYGSWDTRQMFF.

This clone is large by share. J is TRDJ3 and V is TRDV2; 10 nucleotides agree with TRDD3. V lost 0 bases and J lost 2; bases outside the gene matches: 0. The CDR3 consists of 17 residues. Per germline, CDR1 GEAIGNYY and CDR2 EKD. The CDR3: CACDTWGIPWDTRQMFF. The CDR3 DNA reads as TGTGCCTGTGACACCTGGGGGATACCCTGGGACACCCGACAGATGTTTTTC.

A few counts support this clone. A clone one base away is much larger, so this may be a read error. In the same sample, other DNA sequences code for this CDR3. The rearrangement links TRDV2 to TRDJ3; 13 bases line up with TRDD3. The J segment lost 4 bases and the V segment lost 3 bases, leaving 11 bases of the junction unmatched. The CDR3 runs 20 residues. Per germline, CDR1 GEAIGNYY and CDR2 EKD. In DNA, the CDR3 is TGTGCCTGTGACCCTGTACTGGGGGATACGAGCTCTTGGGACACCCGACAGATGTTTTTC. Amino acid sequence: CACDPVLGDTSSWDTRQMFF.

Details on this clone: Translating this DNA gives a protein that differs at residue 3 from the TCRdb one, which belongs to a much larger clone; a read error is likely, and the protein shown is this translation. The V and J genes are TRDV2 and TRDJ2, with 7 nucleotides matching TRDD3. The CDR3 has 13 residues. Per the germline V gene, CDR1 is GEAIGNYY and CDR2 is EKD. The CDR3 here is CARDTGGWAQLFF. In DNA form, the CDR3 reads TGTGCCCGTGACACCGGGGGATGGGCACAACTCTTCTTT.

This rearrangement joins TRDV2 to TRDJ3; D gene ambiguous. The CDR3 is 17 amino acids. Germline V lookup: CDR1 GEAIGNYY, CDR2 EKD. V was trimmed by 0 bases and J by 0 bases, leaving 8 bases between them. CDR3 sequence: CACDTVDSSWDTRQMFF. The DNA for the CDR3 is TGTGCCTGTGACACCGTTGATAGCTCCTGGGACACCCGACAGATGTTTTTC.

This clone occurred a few times. The protein TCRdb gives is from a much larger clone and does not agree with this DNA's translation at residue 3, likely a read error; the protein shown here comes from the DNA. This chain links TRDV2 with TRDJ3; TRDD3 agrees at 11 bases. In germline, CDR1 is GEAIGNYY, CDR2 EKD. This CDR3 has 18 residues. CDR3 in amino acids: CAGDRTGGYSWDTRQMFF. For the CDR3, the DNA is TGTGCCGGTGACCGTACTGGGGGATACTCCTGGGACACCCGACAGATGTTTTTC.

Note on this clone: The TCRdb protein, from a much larger clone, departs from this DNA's translation at residue 12, likely by read error; the protein shown derives from the DNA. The chain links TRDV2 to TRDJ3; TRDD3 matches at 12 bases. CDR3 length equals 19 residues. Germline CDR1 and CDR2: GEAIGNYY and EKD. The CDR3 nucleotides read TGTGCCTGTGACTTCCTACTGGGGGATACCTCCCGGGACACCCGACAGATGTTTTTC. Protein product: CACDFLLGDTSRDTRQMFF.

A note on this clone: A much larger clone lies one base from this, so it may be a read error. The identical CDR3 is also encoded by other nucleotide sequences in the sample. This chain links TRDV2 with TRDJ3, with 13 bases lining up with TRDD3. V lost 3 bases, J lost 13 bases, and 20 bases stayed unmatched. The CDR3 sequence is 20 residues long. The V gene's germline CDR1 is GEAIGNYY and CDR2 EKD. The CDR3 here is CACDPHVLGDTRLSTRQMFF. Here the CDR3 DNA reads TGTGCCTGTGACCCCCACGTACTGGGGGATACGCGTCTCTCCACTCGACAGATGTTTTTC.

This clone was seen only a few times. TCRdb records a much larger clone's protein for this DNA, with a difference at residue 4 that likely arises from a read error; the protein given is the translation of the DNA. The J gene is TRDJ1, the V gene TRDV2; TRDD3 matches 7 bases. CDR1 is GEAIGNYY and CDR2 is EKD in the germline V gene. This CDR3 contains 16 residues. The CDR3 DNA sequence: TGTGCCTGTGGCACCGTAGGTACTGGGGATAACGATAAACTCATCTTT. It encodes CACGTVGTGDNDKLIF.

A remark on this clone: TCRdb shows a much larger clone's protein in place of this DNA's translation, and the two differ at residue 9, likely through a read error; the protein shown is translated from the DNA. The chain carries TRDV2 and TRDJ3; a possible D gene is TRDD3 (6 bases). This CDR3 has 19 residues. Germline CDR1 is GEAIGNYY and CDR2 is EKD. Trimming removed 1 base at V and 0 bases at J, with 15 bases between. CDR3: CACDTGWGFSSWDTRQMFF. CDR3 DNA sequence: TGTGCCTGTGACACGGGCTGGGGATTCAGCTCCTGGGACACCCGACAGATGTTTTTC.

Comments on this clone: TCRdb's listed protein matches a much larger clone and diverges from this DNA's translation at residue 4, likely through a read error; the protein shown comes from the DNA. In nucleotides, the CDR3 is TGTGCCTGTGGCACGGCTAACTGGGGGTTGGACACCCGACAGATGTTTTTC. It is translated as CACGTANWGLDTRQMFF. The rearrangement joins TRDV2 to TRDJ3, with 8 bases identical to TRDD3. Trimming took 5 bases from V and 6 from J; bases not matched to a gene: 11. Germline values: CDR1 GEAIGNYY, CDR2 EKD. The CDR3 covers 17 residues.